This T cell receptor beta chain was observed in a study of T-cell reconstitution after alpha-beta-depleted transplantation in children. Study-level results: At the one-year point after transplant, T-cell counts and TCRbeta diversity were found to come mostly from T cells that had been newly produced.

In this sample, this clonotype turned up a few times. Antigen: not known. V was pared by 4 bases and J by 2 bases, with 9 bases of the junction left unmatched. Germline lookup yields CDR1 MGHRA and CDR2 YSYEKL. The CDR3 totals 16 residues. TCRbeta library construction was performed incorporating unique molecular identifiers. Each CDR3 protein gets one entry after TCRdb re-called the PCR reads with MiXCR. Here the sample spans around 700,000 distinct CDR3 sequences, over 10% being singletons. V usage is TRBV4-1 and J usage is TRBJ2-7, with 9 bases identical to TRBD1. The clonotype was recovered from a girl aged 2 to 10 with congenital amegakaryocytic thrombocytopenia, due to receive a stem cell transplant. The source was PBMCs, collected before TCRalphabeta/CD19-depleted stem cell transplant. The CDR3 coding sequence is TGCGCCAGCAGCCTCCTGGGGGACAGGGTTGCCTACGAGCAGTACTTC. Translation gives CASSLLGDRVAYEQYF.